Listed here are 24 T cell receptor beta chains from one sample, sequenced in a study of blood T cell repertoires in COVID-19. Repertoires were generated with immunoSEQ multiplex PCR, while TCRdb's copy carries only in-frame clones and drops some. Among approximately 360,000 clones listed, about 89% were seen once. The specimen sequenced was peripheral blood. The receptors come from a man in his forties with acute or convalescent COVID-19.

CDR3 nucleotide sequence: TGTGCCAGCAGTCAAGGACAGGGGGCTGGCACAGATACGCAGTATTTT. Protein sequence: CASSQGQGAGTDTQYF. V usage is TRBV7-9 and J usage is TRBJ2-3, with 11 bases identical to TRBD1. Germline lookup yields CDR1 SEHNR and CDR2 FQNEAQ (reference sequence). Trimming took 6 bases from V and 1 from J; bases not matched to a gene: 6. The CDR3 spans 16 residues.

The chain links TRBV11-2 to TRBJ1-5; D is possibly TRBD1 (5 bases). Trimming shortened V by 1 base and J by 4 bases, and 8 bases separated the two germline ends. The CDR3 covers 14 residues. In germline, CDR1 is SGHAT, CDR2 FQNNGV. The CDR3 here is CASSLGAGNQPQHF. CDR3 nucleotide sequence: TGTGCCAGCAGCTTAGGGGCAGGGAATCAGCCCCAGCATTTT.

The rearrangement links TRBV6-2 or TRBV6-3 to TRBJ2-5; 7 bases fit TRBD1. There are 14 residues in the CDR3. V was pared by 5 bases and J by 1 base, with 4 bases of the junction left unmatched. CDR1 is MNHEY and CDR2 is SVGEGT in the germline V gene. This CDR3 is CASSQGQTQETQYF. For the CDR3, the DNA is TGTGCCAGCAGTCAGGGACAGACCCAAGAGACCCAGTACTTC.

The chain recombines TRBV27 with TRBJ1-2, with 9 bases identical to TRBD1. This CDR3 contains 12 residues. Germline V gene sequence: CDR1 MNHEY, CDR2 SMNVEV (reference sequence). V dropped 8 bases and J dropped 7; count of bases not matched to a gene: 5. CDR3 sequence: CASRTGERGYTF. The CDR3 nucleotides read TGTGCCAGCCGGACAGGGGAACGTGGCTACACCTTC.

This chain connects TRBV6-6 to TRBJ2-5; TRBD1 might be the D (5 bases). Per the germline V gene, CDR1 is MNHNY and CDR2 is SVGAGI (reference sequence). Trimming left V 6 bases short and J 7 bases short, with 21 bases between. This CDR3 spans 15 amino acids. CDR3 in amino acids: CASSNRQSPGRTQYF. The CDR3 bases are TGTGCCAGCAGCAACAGACAGAGCCCTGGGCGGACCCAGTACTTC.

This clone is a singleton in its sample. This sequence joins TRBV5-5 and TRBJ2-7; D ambiguous. Germline loops: CDR1 SGHKS, CDR2 YYEKEE (reference sequence). The CDR3 has 14 amino acids. V gave up 0 bases and J gave up 2 bases, with 9 bases separating them. CDR3 coding DNA: TGTGCCAGCAGCTTGGGTGCAGCGACCTACGAGCAGTACTTC. It encodes CASSLGAATYEQYF.

The count of this clone is one. V is TRBV9 and J is TRBJ2-3; a possible D gene is TRBD1 (5 bases). V lost 1 base, J lost 2 bases, and 11 bases lay in between. CDR3 length: 15 residues. Germline V gene lookup returns CDR1 SGDLS and CDR2 YYNGEE. CDR3: CASSVLSGNTDTQYF. Written as DNA, the CDR3 is TGTGCCAGCAGCGTACTATCAGGGAACACAGATACGCAGTATTTT.

The V call is TRBV27, the J call TRBJ2-1; TRBD2 agrees at 12 bases. The CDR3 is 16 residues long. The V gene end was trimmed by 7 bases and the J gene end by 0 bases; junction bases not matched to a gene: 4. Per germline, CDR1 MNHEY and CDR2 SMNVEV (reference sequence). The CDR3 spells CASTLTSGSSYNEQFF. CDR3 in DNA: TGTGCCAGCACCTTGACTAGCGGGAGCTCCTACAATGAGCAGTTCTTC.

The chain is built from TRBV7-3 and TRBJ2-1, with D tentatively TRBD2 (6 bases). Germline loops: CDR1 SGHTA, CDR2 FQGTGA. V dropped 3 bases and J dropped 3 bases, with 9 bases sitting between them. This CDR3 region has 14 residues. CDR3 loop: CASSLGLNYNEQFF. The DNA of the CDR3 is TGTGCCAGCAGCTTGGGACTCAACTACAATGAGCAGTTCTTC.

Only one count was recorded for this clone. This chain uses TRBV7-6 with TRBJ2-7, with no clear D. This CDR3 spans 16 amino acids. Germline CDR1 reads SGHVS; CDR2 reads FNYEAQ. Trimming took off 5 bases at V and 3 bases at J, with 20 bases between the two ends. The CDR3 loop is CASSLGVKGRHYEQYF. CDR3 nucleotide sequence: TGTGCCAGCAGCCTCGGTGTTAAAGGCAGACACTACGAGCAGTACTTC.

The V gene is TRBV6-5, the J gene TRBJ1-3, with D tentatively TRBD1 (6 bases). Trimming took off 2 bases at V and 0 bases at J, with 11 bases between the two ends. The CDR3 totals 16 residues. Germline assignment: CDR1 MNHEY and CDR2 SVGAGI. In DNA form, the CDR3 reads TGTGCCAGCAGTTACACTGGACAGAGCTCTGGAAACACCATATATTTT. Encoded protein: CASSYTGQSSGNTIYF.

The chain combines TRBV2 with TRBJ2-7, with 7 bases identical to TRBD1. Unmatched junction bases numbered 7, after V lost 2 bases and J lost 3 bases. This CDR3 has 15 residues. The germline V gene encodes CDR1 SNHLY and CDR2 FYNNEI. The CDR3 nucleotides are TGTGCCAGCAGTGAATGGTGGGGACAGCTCTACGAGCAGTACTTC. Translating it yields CASSEWWGQLYEQYF.

The chain is built from TRBV4-2 and TRBJ2-1; unclear D gene. V was cut by 1 base and J by 10 bases, with 5 bases left in between. The V gene's germline CDR1 is LGHNA and CDR2 YNFKEQ. This CDR3 is built from 11 residues. CDR3 DNA: TGTGCCAGCAGCCAAGGGCGGGAGCAGTTCTTC. It encodes CASSQGREQFF.

This chain joins TRBV9 and TRBJ1-3, with TRBD1 as a possible D gene (5 bases). V was cut by 0 bases and J by 2 bases, with 12 bases left in between. This CDR3 has 16 residues. CDR1 and CDR2 from the germline V gene are SGDLS and YYNGEE. This CDR3 reads CASSVDGAEAGNTIYF. CDR3 bases: TGTGCCAGCAGCGTAGATGGGGCAGAGGCTGGAAACACCATATATTTT.

The CDR3 DNA follows: TGCGCCAGCAGCTTGGGGTGGAGAATGAACACTGAAGCTTTCTTT. Its protein product is CASSLGWRMNTEAFF. This rearrangement joins TRBV5-1 to TRBJ1-1; D gene uncertain. The CDR3 is 15 residues long. CDR1 and CDR2 (germline): SGHRS, YFSETQ. V was pared by 0 bases and J by 0 bases, with 9 bases between.

This chain links TRBV7-9 with TRBJ2-1; 13 positions match TRBD2. V lost 5 bases to trimming and J lost 7 bases; unmatched junction nucleotides: 8. There are 16 residues in the CDR3. CDR1 and CDR2 (germline): SEHNR, FQNEAQ (reference sequence). CDR3 residues: CASSPRTSGSINEQFF. CDR3 nucleotides: TGTGCCAGCAGCCCGAGGACTAGCGGGAGTATAAATGAGCAGTTCTTC.

This clone was observed once. This chain links TRBV2 with TRBJ1-4; tentatively, D is TRBD1 (5 bases). CDR1 and CDR2 from the germline V gene are SNHLY and FYNNEI. V was shortened by 4 bases and J by 5 bases, with 14 bases between the two germline ends. There are 15 residues in the CDR3. The CDR3 nucleotides read TGTGCCAGCAGTGGATGGACGGGGGGAAATGAAAAACTGTTTTTT. This encodes CASSGWTGGNEKLFF.

This clone was counted a few times. The CDR3 sequence: CASSVNRVSRRGYTF. In nucleotides, the CDR3 is TGTGCCAGCAGCGTAAACCGGGTCTCGAGGCGTGGCTACACCTTC. This sequence joins TRBV7-8 and TRBJ1-2; D is unclear. Germline CDR1 SGHVS, CDR2 FQNEAQ. The V end lost 5 bases, the J end lost 7 bases, and 20 bases lay between the germline ends. The CDR3 sequence is 15 residues long.

CDR3 nucleotides: TGCGCCAGCAGCCAATTTGGGACAGTCTATGAGCAGTTCTTC. Its protein product is CASSQFGTVYEQFF. The rearrangement uses TRBV4-1 and TRBJ2-1, with 7 bases that match TRBD1. The ends lost 2 bases at V and 8 bases at J; junction bases unmatched: 6. Germline-derived CDR1 and CDR2 are MGHRA and YSYEKL. The CDR3 length is 14 residues.

V and J are TRBV28 and TRBJ1-4; 7 bases line up with TRBD1. The germline gives CDR1 MDHEN, CDR2 SYDVKM. V trimming: 6 bases; J trimming: 4 bases; junction bases outside the gene matches: 14. This CDR3 has 17 amino acids. CDR3 DNA sequence: TGTGCCAGCAGCGATCAGGCGACAGGGCTGCTTAATGAAAAACTGTTTTTT. It codes for CASSDQATGLLNEKLFF.

J is TRBJ1-2 and V is TRBV6-1; 7 bases map to TRBD1. The J segment lost 7 bases and the V segment lost 3 bases, leaving 17 bases of the junction unmatched. Per the germline V gene, CDR1 is MNHNS and CDR2 is SASEGT. This CDR3 spans 17 amino acids. The CDR3 DNA reads TGTGCCAGCAGTGACGCCATCGACTGGACAGGCCGGGGTGGCTACACCTTC. Translation gives CASSDAIDWTGRGGYTF.

This chain links TRBV3-1 (or the pseudogene TRBV3-2) with TRBJ2-1, with 8 bases matching TRBD1. With 2 bases clipped from V and 6 bases from J, the junction kept 9 bases outside the gene matches. This CDR3 is 16 amino acids long. Germline CDR1 is LGHDT and CDR2 is YNNKEL (reference sequence). The chain's CDR3 is CASSQRGQGVSNEQFF. The CDR3 region has the DNA TGTGCCAGCAGCCAACGCGGACAGGGAGTAAGCAATGAGCAGTTCTTC.

The chain joins TRBV4-3 to TRBJ1-2, with 7 bases fitting TRBD1. Per the germline V gene, CDR1 is LGHNA and CDR2 is YSLEER. V dropped 4 bases and J dropped 3; count of bases not matched to a gene: 5. This CDR3 comprises 14 residues. The CDR3 coding sequence is TGCGCCAGCAGCCCCGCGCAGGGGGACTATGGCTACACCTTC. Amino acids: CASSPAQGDYGYTF.

The CDR3 protein is CASSRTGEVEPQHF. Here the CDR3 DNA reads TGTGCCAGCTCACGGACAGGGGAGGTAGAGCCCCAGCATTTT. V usage is TRBV28 and J usage is TRBJ1-5, with 9 nucleotides matching TRBD1. Germline V lookup: CDR1 MDHEN, CDR2 SYDVKM. After removal of 8 bases from V and 8 bases from J, the junction contained 10 bases not matched to a gene. This CDR3 contains 14 residues.